This TCR beta chain is drawn from a study of blood T cell repertoires in COVID-19 (dated by TCRdb to the early 2020s). A note on the overall study: Samples covering the acute and convalescent phases of COVID-19 were provided by collaborators in the United States, Italy and Spain. The repertoires were released in a freely available public database intended as a resource for research on the immune response to SARS-CoV-2. Where available, HLA class I and class II types were obtained from metadata supplied by the sample provider rather than from assay-based typing. Subjects who had been exposed to COVID-19, were actively infected with it, or had recovered from it provided the deeply sampled blood TCRbeta repertoires that made up the dataset. The samples were drawn from the first 160 participants of the ongoing ImmuneRACE study and from some 1,300 subjects provided by 6 global collaborators. The prospective study material was composed of cDNA or gDNA derived from T cells, B-cell-depleted T cells, or PBMCs. A de-identified subject ID, COVID-19 status, age in years and sex were almost always included in the sample metadata. Beyond this particular receptor, the publication reports: The amount of clinical and demographic metadata varied by source and participant and was provided uncurated.

TCRbeta CDR3 regions were amplified from genomic DNA using the immunoSEQ Assay, a bias-controlled multiplex PCR. From the authors' description of their analysis: Nucleated cell counts per sample were estimated from amplification of reference gene primers within the assay. Sequence reads were collapsed and filtered to measure the absolute abundance of every unique TCRbeta CDR3 rearrangement. For each sample, productive Simpson clonality was calculated by taking the square root of Simpson's diversity index across productive rearrangements. In TCRdb, the immuneACCESS table is reduced to in-frame sequences with V and J assigned. These tables do not hold every clone; where another copy was compared, an unresolved V gene accounts for under half, and the others remain unexplained. V and J calls and clone size are given by that table; D and trimming were obtained from the DNA. Here the sample has about 100,000 clones; roughly nine tenths occur a single time. Jointly, the top ten make up approximately 15% of the sample.

Collaborating institutions collected whole blood in K2EDTA tubes following their own protocols. For TCRbeta analysis, collaborators shipped samples in one of three forms: frozen whole blood, isolated PBMCs, or DNA extracted from either of those sample types. Germline trimming: 2 bases from V, 4 bases from J; junction bases outside gene matches: 3. Measured from the cysteine to the phenylalanine, the CDR3 is 15 residues long. Only the CDR3 part of the read is kept: 45 bases, read in frame from the first base. The germline V gene encodes CDR1 MNHEY and CDR2 SVGAGI. Details on this clone: It has no known antigen specificity. No clone much larger than this one lies a single base away; base qualities are absent.

The TCR was taken from a man in his fifties or sixties with acute or convalescent COVID-19. What was sequenced was peripheral blood. The chain employs TRBV6-5 and TRBJ1-2, with 11 central nucleotides matching TRBD1. The CDR3 has the sequence CASSYRGTGGYGYTF. DNA sequence: TGTGCCAGCAGTTACAGGGGGACAGGGGGCTATGGCTACACCTTC.